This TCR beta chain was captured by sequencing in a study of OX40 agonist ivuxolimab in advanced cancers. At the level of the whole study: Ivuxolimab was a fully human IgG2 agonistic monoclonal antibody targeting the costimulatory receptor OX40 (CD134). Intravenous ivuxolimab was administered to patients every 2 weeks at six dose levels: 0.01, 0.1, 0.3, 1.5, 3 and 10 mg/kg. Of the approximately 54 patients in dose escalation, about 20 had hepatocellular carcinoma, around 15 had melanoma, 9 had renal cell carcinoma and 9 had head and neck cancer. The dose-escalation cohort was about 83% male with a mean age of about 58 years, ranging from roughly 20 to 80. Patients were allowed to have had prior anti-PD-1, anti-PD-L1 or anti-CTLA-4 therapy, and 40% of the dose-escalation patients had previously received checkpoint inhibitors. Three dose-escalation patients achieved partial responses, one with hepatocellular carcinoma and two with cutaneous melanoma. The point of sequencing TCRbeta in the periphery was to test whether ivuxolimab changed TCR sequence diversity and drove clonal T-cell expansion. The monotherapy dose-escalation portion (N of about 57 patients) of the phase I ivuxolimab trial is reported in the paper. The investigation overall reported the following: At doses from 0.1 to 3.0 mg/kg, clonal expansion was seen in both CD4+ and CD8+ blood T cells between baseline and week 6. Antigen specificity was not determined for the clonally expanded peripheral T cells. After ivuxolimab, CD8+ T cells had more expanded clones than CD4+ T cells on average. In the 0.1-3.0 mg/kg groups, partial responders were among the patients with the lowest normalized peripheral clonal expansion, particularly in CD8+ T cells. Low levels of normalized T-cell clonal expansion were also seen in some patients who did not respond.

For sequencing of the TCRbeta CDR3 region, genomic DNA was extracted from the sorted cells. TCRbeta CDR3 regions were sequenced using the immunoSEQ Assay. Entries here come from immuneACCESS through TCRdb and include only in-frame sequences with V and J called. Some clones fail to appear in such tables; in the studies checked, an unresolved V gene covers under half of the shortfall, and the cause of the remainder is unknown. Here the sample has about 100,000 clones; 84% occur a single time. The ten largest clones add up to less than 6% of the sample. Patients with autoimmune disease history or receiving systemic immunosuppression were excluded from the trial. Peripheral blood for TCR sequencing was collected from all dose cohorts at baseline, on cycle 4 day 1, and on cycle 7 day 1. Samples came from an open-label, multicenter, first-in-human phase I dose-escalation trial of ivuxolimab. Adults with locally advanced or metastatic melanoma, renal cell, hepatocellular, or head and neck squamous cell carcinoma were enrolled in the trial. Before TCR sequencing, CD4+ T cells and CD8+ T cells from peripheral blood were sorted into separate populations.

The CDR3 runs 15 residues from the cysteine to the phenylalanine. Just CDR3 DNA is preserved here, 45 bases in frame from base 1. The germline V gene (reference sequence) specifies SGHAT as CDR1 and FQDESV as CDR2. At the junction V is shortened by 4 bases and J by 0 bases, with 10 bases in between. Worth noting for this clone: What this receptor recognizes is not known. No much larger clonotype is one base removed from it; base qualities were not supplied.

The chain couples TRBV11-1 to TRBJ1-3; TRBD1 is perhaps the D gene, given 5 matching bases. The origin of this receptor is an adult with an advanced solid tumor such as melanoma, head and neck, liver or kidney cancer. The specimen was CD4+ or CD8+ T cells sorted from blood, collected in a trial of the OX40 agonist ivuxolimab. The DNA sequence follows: TGTGCCAGCAGCTCTCGACAGTCCTCTGGAAACACCATATATTTT. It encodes CASSSRQSSGNTIYF.